This passage covers 17 T cell receptor beta chains from one sample sequenced in a study of CD8 T cells in ankylosing spondylitis. Broader study findings: There was a TCR beta motif, made of several highly homologous variants, that appeared characteristic of ankylosing spondylitis blood.

The antigens of these receptors remain unknown. TCRdb fed the 5' RACE reads into MiXCR, producing one record per CDR3 protein. Among 750,000 to 850,000 distinct CDR3 sequences listed, over 9.5% were seen once. Sequencing was done on a sample of blood, either unsorted or a sorted T cell fraction (not recorded which). The receptor set was obtained from a male donor with ankylosing spondylitis.

This clonotype appeared a few times. The chain carries TRBV2 and TRBJ2-7; D call uncertain. Per germline, CDR1 SNHLY and CDR2 FYNNEI. The CDR3 consists of 11 residues. V lost 3 bases and J lost 5, with 5 bases in between. The CDR3 protein is CASSDYHEQYF. DNA of the CDR3: TGTGCCAGCAGTGATTACCACGAGCAGTACTTC.

This chain links TRBV6-2 or TRBV6-3 with TRBJ2-2, with no clear D. The CDR3 is made up of 12 amino acids. The V end lost 6 bases, the J end lost 13 bases, and 15 bases lay between the germline ends. From germline, CDR1 is MNHEY and CDR2 SVGEGT. The CDR3 here is CASRQRTPWLFF. The CDR3, as DNA: TGTGCCAGCAGGCAAAGGACCCCGTGGCTGTTTTTT.

This chain connects TRBV20-1 to TRBJ2-5; 9 bases fit TRBD1. V trimming: 6 bases; J trimming: 5 bases; junction bases outside the gene matches: 10. Germline V gene data show CDR1 as DFQATT and CDR2 as SNEGSKA (reference sequence). The CDR3 covers 14 residues. CDR3: CSALQGAGEETQYF. The CDR3 DNA is TGCAGTGCGCTACAGGGGGCGGGAGAGGAGACCCAGTACTTC.

This clonotype was counted between two and nine times. The chain joins TRBV20-1 to TRBJ1-5; D gene unclear. The CDR3 extends over 13 amino acids. Germline V gene sequence: CDR1 DFQATT, CDR2 SNEGSKA (reference sequence). Deletions cut 4 bases from V and 2 bases from J, with 9 bases between. The CDR3 spells CSAIRGGNQPQHF. The CDR3 nucleotides are TGCAGTGCTATCCGGGGTGGCAATCAGCCCCAGCATTTT.

This clonotype was picked up many times. This sequence joins TRBV12-3 or TRBV12-4 and TRBJ2-1; TRBD2 matches at 7 bases. The CDR3 is 14 residues long. The trim removed 7 bases at V and 2 bases at J, leaving 5 bases unmatched. The CDR3: CASTKTSPYNEQFF. CDR3 in DNA: TGTGCCAGCACCAAGACTAGCCCCTACAATGAGCAGTTCTTC.

This clonotype was picked up a small number of times. The genes are TRBV7-2 and TRBJ2-3; D remains ambiguous. The ends were cut back, 4 bases at V and 5 bases at J, with 22 bases in the middle. Per the germline V gene, CDR1 is SGHTA and CDR2 is FQGNSA. The CDR3 has 17 residues. The CDR3: CASSSTLSTATRDTQYF. The CDR3 DNA is TGTGCCAGCAGCTCCACGCTTAGTACCGCCACAAGAGATACGCAGTATTTT.

This CDR3 reads CASSLDRGWNEQFF. The CDR3, as DNA: TGTGCCAGCAGCTTAGACAGGGGATGGAATGAGCAGTTCTTC. This chain uses TRBV7-2 with TRBJ2-1; 7 nucleotides agree with TRBD1. The CDR3 totals 14 residues. Germline V lookup: CDR1 SGHTA, CDR2 FQGNSA. The trim removed 1 base at V and 7 bases at J, leaving 4 bases unmatched.

The chain employs TRBV11-2 and TRBJ2-5; D unclear. CDR1 and CDR2 from the germline V gene are SGHAT and FQNNGV. The CDR3 contains 14 residues. The V gene lost 2 bases and the J gene lost 3 bases, with 10 bases spanning the gap. This chain's CDR3 is CASSLLLAEETQYF. CDR3 nucleotide sequence: TGTGCCAGCAGCTTATTATTGGCGGAAGAGACCCAGTACTTC.

The chain has TRBV24-1 and TRBJ1-5, with 7 bases identical to TRBD1. The junction had 20 bases not matched to a gene; V was cut back by 8 bases and J by 14 bases. Germline V gene lookup returns CDR1 KGHDR and CDR2 SFDVKD. CDR3 length equals 15 residues. CDR3 in amino acids: CATKLNRSWDRKEHF. The CDR3 region has the DNA TGTGCCACCAAATTAAACCGGTCTTGGGACAGAAAAGAGCATTTT.

This clonotype has a handful of counts. CDR3 loop: CASSVAPRRYNEQFF. The CDR3 DNA reads TGTGCCAGCAGCGTAGCTCCCAGGAGGTACAATGAGCAGTTCTTC. This chain links TRBV9 with TRBJ2-1, with D maybe TRBD2 (5 bases). The germline CDR1 and CDR2 sequences are SGDLS and YYNGEE. V was pared by 0 bases and J by 4 bases, with 11 bases between. The CDR3 has 15 residues.

V is TRBV20-1 and J is TRBJ2-7, with TRBD2 identical over 12 bases. This CDR3 spans 15 amino acids. Germline V gene sequence: CDR1 DFQATT, CDR2 SNEGSKA (reference sequence). The V segment lost 0 bases and the J segment 6 bases; nucleotides outside the gene matches: 6. The CDR3: CSARDRLAGVGEQYF. As DNA, the CDR3 is TGCAGTGCTAGAGATCGACTAGCGGGGGTGGGCGAGCAGTACTTC.

This clonotype was found many times. V usage is TRBV5-1 and J usage is TRBJ2-1; D gene uncertain. In germline, CDR1 is SGHRS, CDR2 YFSETQ. The V and J ends lost 0 bases and 8 bases respectively, with 3 bases between them. The CDR3 is 11 amino acids. CDR3 in DNA: TGCGCCAGCAGCTTGGAAGATGAGCAGTTCTTC. Translating gives CASSLEDEQFF.

This clonotype was detected only a few times. The chain employs TRBV4-3 and TRBJ1-5; the D is unclear. This CDR3 is 13 amino acids long. Germline CDR1 LGHNA, CDR2 YSLEER. V lost 4 bases and J lost 7, with 11 bases in between. The CDR3, as DNA: TGCGCCAGCAGCCCCCTATTTGGGCAGCCCCAGCATTTT. It specifies CASSPLFGQPQHF.

The genes are TRBV20-1 and TRBJ1-5; TRBD1 agrees at 8 bases. V lost 6 bases to trimming and J lost 5 bases; unmatched junction nucleotides: 21. CDR1 is DFQATT and CDR2 is SNEGSKA in the germline V gene (reference sequence). This CDR3 spans 18 amino acids. The CDR3 spells CSARNEQGARGRYQPQHF. CDR3 DNA sequence: TGCAGTGCCCGAAACGAGCAGGGGGCGAGGGGAAGATATCAGCCCCAGCATTTT.

Only a few counts were recorded for this clonotype. The chain is built from TRBV5-6 and TRBJ2-1; 9 bases are shared with TRBD2. This CDR3 spans 16 amino acids. Trimming at V came to 0 bases and at J to 4 bases, leaving 5 bases not matched to a gene. Germline V lookup: CDR1 SGHDT, CDR2 YYEEEE. The CDR3 DNA sequence: TGTGCCAGCAGCTTGGTGGCGGGGGGGCCTTACAATGAGCAGTTCTTC. Protein: CASSLVAGGPYNEQFF.

Details on this clonotype: Relative to the germline gene, one junction end is altered; a read error may explain this. This rearrangement joins TRBV7-9 to TRBJ2-7; D possibly corresponds to TRBD2 (6 bases). This CDR3 comprises 13 residues. CDR1 and CDR2 (germline): SEHNR, FQNEAQ (reference sequence). CDR3 nucleotide sequence: TGTGTCAGCAGCTTAGGGAGGATAGTGGACCCCGACTTC. This codes for CVSSLGRIVDPDF. Looking up the rest from reference TRBV7-9 and TRBJ2-7 gives the full variable domain: DTGVSQNPRHKITKRGQNVTFRCDPISEHNRLYWYRQTLGQGPEFLTYFQNEAQLEKSRLLSDRFSAERPKGSFSTLEIQRTEQGDSAMYLCVSSLGRIVDPDFGPGTRLTVT.

At least ten counts were recorded for this clonotype. The CDR3: CSAPDRGSTGELFF. The CDR3 region has the DNA TGCAGTGCTCCTGACAGGGGGAGTACCGGGGAGCTGTTTTTT. The rearrangement joins TRBV20-1 to TRBJ2-2, with 9 nucleotides matching TRBD1. Germline loops: CDR1 DFQATT, CDR2 SNEGSKA (reference sequence). The length of the CDR3 is 14 residues. V trimming: 5 bases; J trimming: 5 bases; junction bases outside the gene matches: 6.